This T cell receptor (beta chain) was captured by sequencing in a study of blood T cell repertoires in COVID-19 (dated by TCRdb to 2018 to 2020). Looking at the study overall: The collaborator samples originated in the United States, Italy and Spain and spanned the acute and convalescent phases of COVID-19. The material from the prospective study consisted of cDNA or gDNA derived from T cells, B-cell-depleted T cells, or PBMCs. Samples came from the ongoing ImmuneRACE study (first 160 participants) plus 1,254 subjects from 6 global collaborators. Subjects who had been exposed to COVID-19, were actively infected with it, or had recovered from it provided the deeply sampled blood TCRbeta repertoires that made up the dataset. Where available, HLA class I and class II types were taken from metadata supplied by the sample provider and were not determined by assay-based typing. A freely available public database, intended as a resource for researchers studying the immune response to SARS-CoV-2, is where the repertoires were released. Nearly every sample came with metadata listing a de-identified subject ID, COVID-19 status, age in years and sex. General findings and caveats noted by the study authors: How much clinical and demographic metadata was included differed by source and by participant, and the metadata was provided uncurated.

On this clone itself: It has no known antigen specificity. There are no base qualities to consult, and no much larger clone falls within one base.

Collaborating institutions collected whole blood in K2EDTA tubes following their own protocols. For TCRbeta analysis, collaborator samples were shipped as frozen whole blood, as isolated PBMCs, or as DNA extracted from either sample type. After removal of 4 bases from V and 11 bases from J, the junction retains 11 bases not matched to a gene. Spanning cysteine to phenylalanine, the CDR3 consists of 14 amino acids. The only DNA kept is the CDR3, 42 bases in frame from the first base. Per the germline V gene, MGHRA is the CDR1 and YSYEKL is the CDR2. The immunoSEQ Assay, a bias-controlled multiplex PCR, was used to amplify TCRbeta CDR3 regions from genomic DNA. The authors processed their data as follows. Nucleated cell counts per sample were estimated from amplification of reference gene primers within the assay. To quantify the absolute abundance of each unique TCRbeta CDR3 rearrangement, sequence reads were collapsed and filtered. Productive Simpson clonality was computed per sample as the square root of Simpson's diversity index over productive rearrangements. TCRdb holds this immuneACCESS table with in-frame rearrangements only. Some clones are missing; in checked studies, unresolved V genes explain under half, and the rest has no known cause. V, J and clone size derive from that table, while D and trimming were established from the DNA sequence. Here the sample has more than 150,000 clones; about 83% occur a single time. Of the sample, roughly 14% falls within the top ten clones.

This receptor was obtained from a woman of 80 years or more with acute or convalescent COVID-19. The chain is assembled from TRBV4-1 and TRBJ1-1; a stretch of 9 junction bases matches TRBD1. The source material was peripheral blood. The DNA sequence is TGCGCCAGCAGCCCGGGGACAGGGTTGTTTGGCGCTTTCTTT. Translation gives CASSPGTGLFGAFF.